This is a list of T cell receptor beta chains from one sample in a study of technical replicates of blood from a few donors. The assay was immunoSEQ multiplex PCR, and TCRdb's table has in-frame clones only and misses some. The table has 75,000 to 90,000 clones, about 93% seen once. The sequencing input was T cells isolated from PBMCs. All receptors come from a human donor in good health. Both conserved end residues are part of each CDR3. A D gene is named only where the DNA matches it firmly.

TRBD2,TRBJ2-1,TRBV28,CASQLAGGYNEQFF
TRBD2,TRBJ2-1,TRBV5-1,CASKLAGAGEQFF
TRBD1,TRBJ2-3,TRBV19,CASSIENRGLRSDTQYF
TRBD1,TRBJ1-2,TRBV15,CATSRGDRGNYGYTF
.,TRBJ2-7,TRBV7-9,CASSLGQYEQYF
TRBD1,TRBJ2-3,TRBV29-1,CSAPTGDRASTDTQYF
.,TRBJ2-7,TRBV11-2,CASSTDSHPYRSSYEQYF
.,TRBJ2-7,TRBV2,CASILRSLASEQYF
.,TRBJ2-3,TRBV9,CASSVDGASTDTQYF
.,TRBJ1-3,TRBV19,CASSIGFRRFSGNTIYF
TRBD1,TRBJ1-2,TRBV6-1,CASSAGTGGNYGYTF
.,TRBJ1-1,TRBV5-6,CASTSLAGGLAFF
.,TRBJ1-2,TRBV11-2,CASSLLQGTANYGYTF
TRBD2,TRBJ2-2,TRBV9,CASSLGLAGVNTGELFF
TRBD1,TRBJ2-2,TRBV2,CASIQGANTGELFF
.,TRBJ2-7,TRBV2,CASRDRYF
.,TRBJ2-1,TRBV27,CASSPLGARGYNEQFF
TRBD1,TRBJ1-2,TRBV5-1,CASSPGTGTSNYGYTF
.,TRBJ2-3,TRBV29-1,CSVITADTQYF
TRBD1,TRBJ1-2,TRBV28,CASSLTGGENYGYTF
.,TRBJ1-2,TRBV7-3,CASSLTKGQYGYTF
.,TRBJ2-1,TRBV4-1,CASSQGLFGLALNEQFF
TRBD1,TRBJ1-1,TRBV7-8,CASSHRDRDTEAFF
.,TRBJ2-7,TRBV11-3,CASSLSGGRYEQYF
TRBD1,TRBJ1-3,TRBV28,CASSFPGTGIGNTIYF
TRBD1,TRBJ1-2,TRBV2,CASSEMTGNYGYTF
.,TRBJ1-1,TRBV27,CASSITKNTEAFF
.,TRBJ1-3,TRBV5-8,CASSIGQSSGNTIYF
.,TRBJ2-1,TRBV4-1,CASSLNSGYSYNEQFF
TRBD1,TRBJ2-7,TRBV5-1,CASSPTGNTYEQYF
.,TRBJ2-7,TRBV19,CATKRGGGPGSYEQYF
TRBD1,TRBJ1-1,TRBV5-1,CASSPERTGNTEAFF
.,TRBJ1-4,TRBV28,CASRDSYEKLFF
.,TRBJ1-1,TRBV28,CASSPGLLNTEAFF
.,TRBJ2-7,TRBV2,CASSGLNEQYF
.,TRBJ1-4,TRBV18,CASSLRSTNEKLFF
.,TRBJ1-4,TRBV5-1,CASSLGRDSHEKLFF
TRBD2,TRBJ2-5,TRBV7-7,CASSFGGQETQYF
.,TRBJ1-2,TRBV30,CAWSYRAYGYTF
.,TRBJ2-7,TRBV5-1,CASSLGNAGATYEQYF
TRBD2,TRBJ2-1,TRBV5-4,CASSSSGSYNEQFF
TRBD2,TRBJ2-4,TRBV5-1,CASSSAGTSPNIQYF
.,TRBJ1-1,TRBV5-8,CASSPAGLREAFF
.,TRBJ1-1,TRBV6-5,CASSYGGEAFF
TRBD1,TRBJ2-6,TRBV19,CASRSRTGGTGANVLTF
TRBD2,TRBJ2-3,TRBV28,CASSFYPLAGGGGTDTQYF
.,TRBJ1-4,TRBV28,CASGSDLAKLFF
TRBD2,TRBJ2-3,TRBV13,CASSLWASGSSDTQYF
TRBD1,TRBJ1-1,TRBV5-1,CRQGASSWQVNEAFF
.,TRBJ2-1,TRBV6-1,CASYGGRGIGNEQFF
TRBD1,TRBJ2-5,TRBV5-1,CASSPPGQGKTQYF
.,TRBJ2-7,TRBV5-8,CASSLRLGTYEQYF
.,TRBJ1-2,TRBV4-1,CASSRIRSGDGYTF
TRBD1,TRBJ2-7,TRBV28,CASSNPGQVSYEQYF